There are many counts of the clone carrying this T cell receptor (beta chain). The antigen remains unidentified. The data derive from a study of T-cell reconstitution after alpha-beta-depleted transplantation in children. Findings of the study overall: There were some patients whose high TCRbeta diversity at day 60 came from surviving recipient T cells and thymic progenitors. The study reportedly traced alpha-beta T cells about two months after transplant to several hundred expanded graft clones.

With 4 bases removed from V and 0 bases from J, the gap between germline ends came to 13 bases. This CDR3 comprises 16 residues. Germline assignment: CDR1 SEHNR and CDR2 FQNEAQ (reference sequence). Unique molecular identifiers were used in preparing the TCRbeta library. TCRdb recomputed calls from the PCR reads with MiXCR, one row per CDR3 protein. The data hold 200,000 to 250,000 distinct CDR3 sequences, with approximately 10% observed a single time. The V and J genes are TRBV7-9 and TRBJ2-1; no clear D. The material sequenced was PBMCs, taken before TCRalphabeta/CD19-depleted stem cell transplant. The clonotype was recovered from a child younger than two with acute myeloid leukemia, due to receive a stem cell transplant. The CDR3 region has the DNA TGTGCCAGCAGCTCCAATTGGGCAACCTCCTACAATGAGCAGTTCTTC. Protein product: CASSSNWATSYNEQFF.